This T cell receptor (beta chain) was documented in a study of cytomegalovirus exposure and HLA in healthy donors. Study-wide results and caveats: Most CMV-associated TCR beta chains were later found to appear HLA-restricted. A later analysis showed that HLA-associated TCR beta chains had undergone more clonal expansion than equally common others. An assumption of roughly uniform sequencing depth across donors underlay the presence/absence analyses. DRB1 showed the most TCR associations and HLA-C the fewest in a later analysis, as rates varied by HLA locus.

This clone was picked up a small number of times. The antigen remains undetermined. A multiplex PCR was run with 60 Vbeta primers and 13 Jbeta primers. TCRdb's copy holds only in-frame clones and misses some; the assay was immunoSEQ multiplex PCR. This table has about 130,000 clones, 10% to 13% appearing once. This CDR3 spans 14 amino acids. The V end lost 2 bases, the J end lost 2 bases, and 10 bases lay between the germline ends. CDR1 is MGHRA and CDR2 is YSYEKL in the germline V gene. The rearrangement joins TRBV4-1 to TRBJ2-7; tentatively, D is TRBD2 (6 bases). The source is a woman aged 18-35 years in good health and CMV-seropositive. Sequencing was carried out using PBMCs. CDR3 in amino acids: CASSQRDSTYEQYF. The CDR3 DNA sequence: TGCGCCAGCAGCCAAAGGGACTCCACCTACGAGCAGTACTTC.